This is a list of T cell receptor beta chains from one sample in a study of CD8 T cells in Susac syndrome. TCRdb passed the immunoSEQ multiplex PCR reads through MiXCR, listing each CDR3 protein once. This table holds more than 110,000 distinct CDR3 sequences, roughly 94% found once. Sample: CD4+ T cells from PBMCs. The receptor source for this set is a human donor with Susac syndrome. Each CDR3 is given with its conserved first and last residue. The D gene is left open where the match is weak. The size of a clone is reported for some rows only, either as once, few or many, or as a class for expanded clones.

TRBJ1-1	TRBV19	NA	TRBD1	CASSVYRGTEAFF	TGTGCCAGTAGTGTTTACAGGGGCACTGAAGCTTTCTTT
TRBJ1-1	TRBV15	NA	NA	CATSRDLELAFF	TGTGCCACCAGCAGAGATCTAGAGTTAGCTTTCTTT
TRBJ2-1	TRBV20-1	NA	NA	CSARDLDRSAEQFF	TGCAGTGCTAGAGATCTCGATAGGAGTGCTGAGCAGTTCTTC
TRBJ2-3	TRBV27	NA	TRBD2	CASRPGLAGVADTQYF	TGTGCCAGCAGACCAGGACTAGCGGGAGTTGCAGATACGCAGTATTTT
TRBJ1-6	TRBV7-8	NA	NA	CASSSNYRVGSPLHF	TGTGCCAGCAGCTCAAACTACAGGGTGGGCTCACCCCTCCACTTT
TRBJ2-7	TRBV6-5	NA	NA	CASSYSRMYEQYF	TGTGCCAGCAGTTACTCTAGGATGTACGAGCAGTACTTC
TRBJ1-5	TRBV12-3/TRBV12-4	NA	NA	CASSFGAPSNQPQHF	TGTGCCAGCAGTTTTGGCGCTCCGAGCAATCAGCCCCAGCATTTT
TRBJ1-2	TRBV12-3/TRBV12-4	once	NA	CASSFIRGGYTF	TGTGCCAGCAGTTTTATCCGGGGTGGCTACACCTTC
TRBJ1-1	TRBV30	NA	NA	CAWSVWGEAFF	TGTGCCTGGAGTGTATGGGGGGAAGCTTTCTTT
TRBJ1-1	TRBV14	NA	NA	CASSQDQVRRNTEAFF	TGTGCCAGCAGCCAAGACCAGGTCCGAAGGAACACTGAAGCTTTCTTT
TRBJ1-2	TRBV3-1	NA	NA	CASSQRSGNGYTF	TGTGCCAGCAGCCAACGCTCGGGGAATGGCTACACCTTC
TRBJ2-7	TRBV19	NA	TRBD1	CASSIRQGPYEQYF	TGTGCCAGTAGTATCAGACAGGGCCCCTACGAGCAGTACTTC
TRBJ2-7	TRBV20-1	NA	NA	CSARDGSGGAPIF	TGCAGTGCTAGAGATGGTTCAGGGGGGGCGCCAATCTTC
TRBJ2-2	TRBV30	NA	NA	CAWGWGFTGELFF	TGTGCCTGGGGCTGGGGTTTCACCGGGGAGCTGTTTTTT
TRBJ2-5	TRBV6-5	NA	TRBD1	CASRRTGNQGETQYF	TGTGCCAGCAGAAGGACAGGCAATCAGGGAGAGACCCAGTACTTC
TRBJ1-1	TRBV5-1	NA	NA	CASGLMNTEAFF	TGCGCCAGCGGACTCATGAACACTGAAGCTTTCTTT
TRBJ1-2	TRBV12-3/TRBV12-4	NA	NA	CASTGYYGYTF	TGTGCCAGCACAGGCTACTATGGCTACACCTTC
TRBJ2-5	TRBV11-2	NA	NA	CASSLSSGPQETQYF	TGTGCCAGCAGCTTATCTTCGGGGCCTCAAGAGACCCAGTACTTC